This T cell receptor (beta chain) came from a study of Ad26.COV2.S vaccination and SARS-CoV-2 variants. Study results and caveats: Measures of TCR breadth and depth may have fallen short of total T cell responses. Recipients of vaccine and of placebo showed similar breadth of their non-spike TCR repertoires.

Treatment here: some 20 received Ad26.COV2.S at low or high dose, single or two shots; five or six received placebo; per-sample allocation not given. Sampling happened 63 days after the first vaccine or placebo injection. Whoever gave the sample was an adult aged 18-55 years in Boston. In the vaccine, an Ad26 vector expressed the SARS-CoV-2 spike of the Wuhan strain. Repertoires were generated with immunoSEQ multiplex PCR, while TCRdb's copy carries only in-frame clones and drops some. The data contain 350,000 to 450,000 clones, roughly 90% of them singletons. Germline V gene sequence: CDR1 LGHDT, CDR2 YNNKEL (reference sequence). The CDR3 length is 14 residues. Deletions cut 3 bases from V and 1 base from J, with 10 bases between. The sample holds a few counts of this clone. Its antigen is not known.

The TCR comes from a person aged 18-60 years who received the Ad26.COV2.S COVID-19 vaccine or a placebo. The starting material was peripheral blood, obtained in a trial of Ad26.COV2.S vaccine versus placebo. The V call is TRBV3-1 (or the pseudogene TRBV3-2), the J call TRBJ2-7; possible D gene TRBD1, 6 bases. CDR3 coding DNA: TGTGCCAGCAGCCACTCCGGGACATCCTACGAGCAGTACTTC. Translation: CASSHSGTSYEQYF.